The clone carrying this TCR beta chain was observed a handful of times. Its antigen is undetermined. Under 3 months in duration, the ophthalmopathy in affected donors had moderate-to-severe activity, CAS ≥3 and NOSPECS ≥4. This sample is part of a study of Graves' ophthalmopathy and Graves' hyperthyroidism. Regarding the study as a whole: Appearing in blood as well were most expanded thyroid clonotypes above 0.001 frequency.

Transcripts of RNA were the source for amplifying TCR beta CDR3 regions. The authors performed first-round RT-PCR with HTBI primers and then a second-round multiplex PCR. TCRdb redid the calling of the multiplex PCR reads with MiXCR, one entry per CDR3 protein. This sample carries some 240,000 distinct CDR3 sequences, around 42% of them seen once, and the ten largest clones take approximately 44%. Trimming removed 5 bases at V and 5 bases at J, with 8 bases between. Germline loops: CDR1 SGDLS, CDR2 YYNGEE. This CDR3 spans 13 amino acids. The sequenced sample consisted of peripheral blood. This TCR was recovered from an adult man with Graves' ophthalmopathy. J is TRBJ1-6 and V is TRBV9; D not resolved. The CDR3: CASRGGDNSPLHF. For the CDR3, the DNA is TGTGCCAGCAGGGGTGGGGATAATTCACCCCTCCACTTT.